The sequence of this T cell receptor beta chain was determined in a study of cytomegalovirus exposure and HLA in healthy donors. Study-wide findings and caveats: V- and J-gene trimming in TCR beta was tied to a missense DCLRE1C variant by an analysis performed later. Immune exposure information available was restricted to CMV serostatus.

With regard to this clone: Its antigen is still unknown.

Germline CDR1 reads SGHTS; CDR2 reads YDEGEE. V shed 0 bases and J 6 bases; nucleotides not matched to a gene: 7. The CDR3 is 16 amino acids. Use of 60 Vbeta and 13 Jbeta primers characterized the PCR. Sequenced by immunoSEQ multiplex PCR; TCRdb stores in-frame clones only, minus some. Its table lists 150,000 to 200,000 clones. Sequenced input: PBMCs. This chain connects TRBV5-8 to TRBJ2-2; TRBD1 aligns across 8 bases. This clonotype was obtained from a woman aged 18-29 years in good health and CMV-seropositive. The CDR3 here is CASSLGQGKAAGELFF. CDR3 sequence (DNA): TGTGCCAGCAGCTTGGGACAGGGGAAAGCGGCCGGGGAGCTGTTTTTT.